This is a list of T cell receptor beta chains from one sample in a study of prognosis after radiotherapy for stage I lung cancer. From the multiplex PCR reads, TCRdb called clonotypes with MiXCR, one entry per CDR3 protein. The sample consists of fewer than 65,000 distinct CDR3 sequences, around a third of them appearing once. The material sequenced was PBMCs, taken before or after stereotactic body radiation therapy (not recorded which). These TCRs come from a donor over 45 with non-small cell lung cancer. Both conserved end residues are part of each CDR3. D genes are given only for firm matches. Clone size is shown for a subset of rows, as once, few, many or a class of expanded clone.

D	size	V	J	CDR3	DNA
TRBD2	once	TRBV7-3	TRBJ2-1	CASSLRGGLSYNEQFF	TGTGCCAGCAGCTTAAGGGGGGGACTCTCCTACAATGAGCAGTTCTTC
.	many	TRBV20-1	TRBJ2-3	CSASGGARDTQYF	TGCAGTGCTAGTGGCGGGGCCAGAGATACGCAGTATTTT
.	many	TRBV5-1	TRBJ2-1	CASSHTGGEQFF	TGCGCCAGCAGCCACACTGGAGGTGAGCAGTTCTTC
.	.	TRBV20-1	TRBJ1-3	CSASVSGGAGNTIYF	TGCAGTGCCAGTGTTTCTGGCGGGGCTGGAAACACCATATATTTT
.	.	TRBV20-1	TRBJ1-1	CSARAPGGSTEDFF	TGCAGTGCTAGAGCCCCGGGTGGGTCCACTGAAGATTTCTTT
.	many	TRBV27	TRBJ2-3	CASSRGRGLVQALNMQYF	TGTGCCAGCAGCCGGGGGAGAGGTTTAGTACAGGCCCTGAATATGCAGTATTTT
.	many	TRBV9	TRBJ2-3	CASSVEVRNTQYF	TGTGCCAGCAGCGTAGAGGTACGCAATACGCAGTATTTT
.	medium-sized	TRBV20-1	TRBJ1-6	CSANEGGRSYNSPLHF	TGCAGTGCTAACGAGGGGGGCAGATCCTATAATTCACCCCTCCACTTT
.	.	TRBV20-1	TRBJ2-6	CSATVSGANVLTF	TGCAGTGCTACAGTCTCTGGGGCCAACGTCCTGACTTTC
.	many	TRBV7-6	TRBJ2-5	CASSLGLAGLYGLQQETQYF	TGTGCCAGCAGCTTAGGTCTCGCGGGACTTTATGGCTTACAACAAGAGACCCAGTACTTC
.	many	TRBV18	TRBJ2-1	CASSSGDGGNEQFF	TGTGCCAGCTCATCCGGGGACGGGGGCAATGAGCAGTTCTTC
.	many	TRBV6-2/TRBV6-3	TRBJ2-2	CASSYSIAVTGELFF	TGTGCCAGCAGTTACTCGATAGCTGTTACCGGGGAGCTGTTTTTT
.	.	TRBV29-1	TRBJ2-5	CSVGLGALQETQYF	TGCAGCGTGGGGTTGGGGGCACTACAAGAGACCCAGTACTTC
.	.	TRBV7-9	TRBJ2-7	CASSIGRLGPPVYYQYF	TGTGCCAGCAGCATAGGACGACTCGGCCCCCCAGTTTACTATCAGTACTTC
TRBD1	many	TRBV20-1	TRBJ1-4	CSATDRAGEKLFF	TGCAGTGCTACGGACAGGGCGGGAGAAAAACTGTTTTTT
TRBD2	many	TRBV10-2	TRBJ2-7	CASQVTSQYEQYF	TGCGCCAGTCAGGTGACTAGCCAATACGAGCAGTACTTC
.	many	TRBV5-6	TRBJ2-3	CASSPSAASSTDTQYF	TGTGCCAGCAGCCCTTCGGCGGCCAGTAGCACAGATACGCAGTATTTT
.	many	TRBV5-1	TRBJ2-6	CASSLGSTTFGANVLTF	TGCGCCAGCAGCTTGGGGTCCACTACGTTCGGGGCCAACGTCCTGACTTTC
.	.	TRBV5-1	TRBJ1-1	CASSLLVENTEAFF	TGCGCCAGCAGCTTGTTAGTGGAGAACACTGAAGCTTTCTTT
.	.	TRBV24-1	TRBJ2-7	CATSPGPTYEQYF	TGTGCCACCAGTCCCGGTCCTACCTACGAGCAGTACTTC
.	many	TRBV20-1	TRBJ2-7	CSARDKEQYF	TGCAGTGCTAGAGATAAAGAGCAGTACTTC
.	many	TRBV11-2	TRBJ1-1	CASSPGFSGAEAFF	TGTGCCAGCAGCCCGGGATTCTCAGGCGCTGAAGCTTTCTTT
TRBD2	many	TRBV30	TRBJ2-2	CAWSVVSGRWSGELFF	TGTGCCTGGAGTGTTGTTAGCGGGAGGTGGAGCGGGGAGCTGTTTTTT
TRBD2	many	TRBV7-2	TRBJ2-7	CASSSTGTSIYEQYF	TGTGCCAGCAGCTCGACCGGGACTAGCATATACGAGCAGTACTTC
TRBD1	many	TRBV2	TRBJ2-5	CASSARGGQGGSETQYF	TGTGCCAGCAGTGCTAGGGGGGGACAGGGTGGGTCAGAGACCCAGTACTTC
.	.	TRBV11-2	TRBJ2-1	CASSLDRVGASYNYQFF	TGTGCCAGCAGCTTAGACAGGGTAGGCGCCTCCTACAATTATCAGTTCTTC
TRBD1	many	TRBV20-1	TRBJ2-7	CSARDRVSEQYF	TGCAGTGCCCGGGACAGGGTGAGCGAGCAGTACTTC
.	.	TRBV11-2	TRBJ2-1	CASSPRSTGYDQFF	TGTGCCAGCAGCCCCCGCTCCACGGGGTACGATCAGTTCTTC
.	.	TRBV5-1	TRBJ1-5	CASRRTEWQGEPQHF	TGCGCCAGCCGTCGGACAGAGTGGCAGGGAGAGCCCCAGCATTTT
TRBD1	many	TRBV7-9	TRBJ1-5	CASSLGQTEPQHF	TGTGCCAGCAGCTTGGGACAGACCGAGCCCCAGCATTTT
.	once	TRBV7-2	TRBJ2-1	CASSLESCLSYNEQFF	TGTGCCAGCAGCTTAGAAAGCTGCCTCTCCTACAATGAGCAGTTCTTC
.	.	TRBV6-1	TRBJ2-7	CASIDGPRPYEQCF	TGTGCCAGCATTGACGGACCGCGACCCTACGAGCAGTGCTTC
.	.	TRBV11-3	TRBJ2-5	CASSYLRGLETQYF	TGTGCCAGCAGCTACCTCAGAGGTCTGGAGACCCAGTACTTC
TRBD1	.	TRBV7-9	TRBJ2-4	CASSFRQGENIQYF	TGTGCCAGCAGCTTCCGGCAGGGGGAAAACATTCAGTACTTC
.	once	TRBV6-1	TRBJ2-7	CASQNIAWLSDYEQYF	TGTGCCAGCCAAAATATTGCATGGCTATCGGACTACGAGCAGTACTTC
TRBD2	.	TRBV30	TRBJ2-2	CACRRTSGRGDTGELFF	TGTGCCTGTAGGCGGACTAGCGGGAGAGGGGATACCGGGGAGCTGTTTTTT
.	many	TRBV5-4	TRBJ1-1	CASSLPGVNTEAFF	TGTGCCAGCAGCTTACCAGGGGTGAACACTGAAGCTTTCTTT
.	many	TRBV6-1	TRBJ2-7	CASMVPGSYEQYF	TGTGCCAGCATGGTACCAGGGTCCTACGAGCAGTACTTC
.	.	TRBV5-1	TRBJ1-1	CASSLSAFGNTEAFF	TGCGCCAGCAGCTTGTCAGCATTCGGGAATACTGAAGCTTTCTTT
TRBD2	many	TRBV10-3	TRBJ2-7	CATRPLAGPYEQYF	TGTGCCACCAGGCCACTAGCGGGGCCCTACGAGCAGTACTTC
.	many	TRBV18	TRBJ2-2	CASSPYRLPNTGELFF	TGTGCCAGCTCACCCTACCGTCTACCGAACACCGGGGAGCTGTTTTTT
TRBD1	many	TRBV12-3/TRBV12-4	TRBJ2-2	CASRPQGDVGELFF	TGTGCCAGCAGGCCACAGGGGGATGTCGGGGAGCTGTTTTTT
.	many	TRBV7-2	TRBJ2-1	CASSPPGAYNEQFF	TGTGCCAGCTCCCCCCCTGGGGCCTACAATGAGCAGTTCTTC
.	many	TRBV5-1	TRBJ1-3	CASFDPGGNTIYF	TGCGCCAGCTTTGACCCGGGAGGAAACACCATATATTTT
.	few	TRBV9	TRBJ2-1	CASSVGPGTRNGDEQFF	TGTGCCAGCAGCGTAGGTCCCGGGACGCGGAACGGCGATGAGCAGTTCTTC
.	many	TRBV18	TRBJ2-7	CASSRASYEQYF	TGTGCCAGCTCACGAGCCTCCTACGAGCAGTACTTC
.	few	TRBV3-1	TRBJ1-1	CASSQRGGYPEAFF	TGTGCCAGCAGCCAACGCGGGGGTTATCCTGAAGCTTTCTTT
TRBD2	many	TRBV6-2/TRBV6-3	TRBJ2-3	CASSGGAGGTDTQYF	TGTGCCAGCAGCGGAGGAGCGGGGGGCACAGATACGCAGTATTTT
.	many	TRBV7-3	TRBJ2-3	CASSLPPDTQYF	TGTGCCAGCAGCTTGCCGCCAGATACGCAGTATTTT
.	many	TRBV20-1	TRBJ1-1	CSAGRGEDTEAFF	TGCAGTGCTGGGAGGGGTGAGGACACTGAAGCTTTCTTT
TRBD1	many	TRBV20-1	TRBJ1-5	CSARDRSQPQHF	TGCAGTGCTAGGGACAGGTCGCAGCCCCAGCATTTT
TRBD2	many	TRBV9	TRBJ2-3	CASSPRGGGQGDTQYF	TGTGCCAGCAGCCCACGGGGGGGCGGGCAAGGAGATACGCAGTATTTT
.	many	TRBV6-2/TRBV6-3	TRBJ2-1	CASSYGPARDYEQFF	TGTGCCAGCAGCTACGGACCAGCGAGGGATTATGAGCAGTTCTTC
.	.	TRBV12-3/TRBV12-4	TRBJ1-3	CASRPHHSGNTIYF	TGTGCCAGCAGACCTCATCACTCTGGAAACACCATATATTTT
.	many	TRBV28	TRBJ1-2	CASSPSNYGYTF	TGTGCCAGCAGCCCCAGTAACTATGGCTACACCTTC
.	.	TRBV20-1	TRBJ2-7	CIGLPRDRVAHEQYF	TGCATTGGTTTACCTCGGGATAGGGTTGCGCACGAGCAGTACTTC
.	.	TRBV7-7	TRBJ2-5	CASSLSGGEAQYF	TGTGCTAGCAGCTTATCGGGCGGTGAGGCCCAGTACTTC
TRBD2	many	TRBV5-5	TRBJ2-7	CASSLEGLAGAPVDEQYF	TGTGCCAGCAGCTTAGAGGGTCTAGCGGGAGCCCCGGTCGACGAGCAGTACTTC
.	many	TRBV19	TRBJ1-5	CASSIDDGNQPQHF	TGTGCCAGTAGTATAGATGATGGCAATCAGCCCCAGCATTTT
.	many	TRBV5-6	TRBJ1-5	CASSLGQRGNQPQHF	TGTGCCAGCAGCTTGGGACAGAGAGGAAATCAGCCCCAGCATTTT